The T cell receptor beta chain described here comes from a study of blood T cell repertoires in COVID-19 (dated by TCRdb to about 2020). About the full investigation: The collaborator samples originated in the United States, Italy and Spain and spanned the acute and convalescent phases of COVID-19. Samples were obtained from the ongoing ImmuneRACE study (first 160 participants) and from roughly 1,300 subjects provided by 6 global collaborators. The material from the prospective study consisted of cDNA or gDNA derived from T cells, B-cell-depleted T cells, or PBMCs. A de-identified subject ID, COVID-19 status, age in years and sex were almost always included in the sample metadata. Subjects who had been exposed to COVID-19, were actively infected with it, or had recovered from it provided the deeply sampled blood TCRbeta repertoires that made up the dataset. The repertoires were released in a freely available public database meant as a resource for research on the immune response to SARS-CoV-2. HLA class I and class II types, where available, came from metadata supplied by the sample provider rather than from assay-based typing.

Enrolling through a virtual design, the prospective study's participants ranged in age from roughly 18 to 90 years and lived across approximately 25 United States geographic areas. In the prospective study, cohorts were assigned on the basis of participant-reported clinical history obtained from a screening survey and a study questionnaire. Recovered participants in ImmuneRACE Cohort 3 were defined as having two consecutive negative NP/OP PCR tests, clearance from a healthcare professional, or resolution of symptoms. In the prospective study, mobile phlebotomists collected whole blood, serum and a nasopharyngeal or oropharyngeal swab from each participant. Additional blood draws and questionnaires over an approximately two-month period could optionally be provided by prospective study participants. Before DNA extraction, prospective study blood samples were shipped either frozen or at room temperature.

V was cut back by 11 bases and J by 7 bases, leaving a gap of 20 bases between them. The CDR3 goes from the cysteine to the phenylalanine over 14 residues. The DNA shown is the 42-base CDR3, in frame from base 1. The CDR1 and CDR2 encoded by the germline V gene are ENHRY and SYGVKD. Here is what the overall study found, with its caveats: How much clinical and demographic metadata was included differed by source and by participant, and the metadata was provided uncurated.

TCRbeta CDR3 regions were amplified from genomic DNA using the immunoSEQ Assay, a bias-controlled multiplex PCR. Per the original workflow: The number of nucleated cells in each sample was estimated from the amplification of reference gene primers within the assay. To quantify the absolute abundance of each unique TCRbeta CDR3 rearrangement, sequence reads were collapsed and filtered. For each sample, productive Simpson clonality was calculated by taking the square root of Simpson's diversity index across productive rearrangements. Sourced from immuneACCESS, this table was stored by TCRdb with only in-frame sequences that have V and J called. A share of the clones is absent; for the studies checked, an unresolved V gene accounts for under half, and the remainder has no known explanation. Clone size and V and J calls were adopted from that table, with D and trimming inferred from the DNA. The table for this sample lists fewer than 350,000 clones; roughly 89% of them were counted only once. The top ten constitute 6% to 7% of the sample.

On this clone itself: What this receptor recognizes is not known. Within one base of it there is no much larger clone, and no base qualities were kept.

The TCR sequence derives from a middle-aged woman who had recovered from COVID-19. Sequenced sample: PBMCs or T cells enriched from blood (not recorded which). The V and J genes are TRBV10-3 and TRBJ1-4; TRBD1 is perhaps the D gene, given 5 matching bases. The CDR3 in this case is CAVADGGDAEKLFF. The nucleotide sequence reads TGTGCCGTAGCCGACGGGGGGGATGCTGAAAAACTGTTTTTT.